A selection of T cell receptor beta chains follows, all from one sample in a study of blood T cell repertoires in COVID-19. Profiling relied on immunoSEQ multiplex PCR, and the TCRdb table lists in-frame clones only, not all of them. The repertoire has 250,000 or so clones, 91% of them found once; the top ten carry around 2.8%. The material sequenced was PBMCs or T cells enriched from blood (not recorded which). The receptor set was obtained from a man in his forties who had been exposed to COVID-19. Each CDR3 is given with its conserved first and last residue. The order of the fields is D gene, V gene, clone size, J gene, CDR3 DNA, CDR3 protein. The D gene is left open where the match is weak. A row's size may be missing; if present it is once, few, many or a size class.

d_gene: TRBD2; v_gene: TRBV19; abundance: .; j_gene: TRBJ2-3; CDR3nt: TGTGCCAGTAGGGAGACTAGCGGGACAAGCACAGATACGCAGTATTTT; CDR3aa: CASRETSGTSTDTQYF
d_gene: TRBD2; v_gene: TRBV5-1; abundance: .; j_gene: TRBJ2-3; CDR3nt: TGCGCCAGCAGCGTCAGCGGGAGGAGCACAGATACGCAGTATTTT; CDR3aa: CASSVSGRSTDTQYF
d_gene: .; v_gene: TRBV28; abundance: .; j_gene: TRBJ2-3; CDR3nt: TGTGCCAGCAGTTCCCCGGGAAGCACAGATACGCAGTATTTT; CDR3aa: CASSSPGSTDTQYF
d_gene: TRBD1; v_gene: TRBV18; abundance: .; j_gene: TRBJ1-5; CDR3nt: TGTGCCAGCTCGAAAATGACAGGGTCCCAGCATTTT; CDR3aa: CASSKMTGSQHF
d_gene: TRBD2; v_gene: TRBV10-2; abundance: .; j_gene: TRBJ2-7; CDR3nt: TGCGCCAGCAGTCACAGTGGACTAGCGGGATTATCCTACTCCTACGAGCAGTACTTC; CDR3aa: CASSHSGLAGLSYSYEQYF
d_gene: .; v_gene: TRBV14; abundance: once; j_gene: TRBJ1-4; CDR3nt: TGTGCCAGCAGCCACGGTGAAAAACTGTTTTTT; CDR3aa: CASSHGEKLFF
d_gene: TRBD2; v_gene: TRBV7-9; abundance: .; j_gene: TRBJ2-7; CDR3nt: TGTGCCAGCAGCTCAGCGGGGCGCGAGCAGTACTTC; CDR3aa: CASSSAGREQYF
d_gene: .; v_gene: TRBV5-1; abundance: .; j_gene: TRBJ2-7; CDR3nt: TGCGCCAGCAGCTTGAACACATACCTTTACGAGCAGTACTTC; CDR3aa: CASSLNTYLYEQYF
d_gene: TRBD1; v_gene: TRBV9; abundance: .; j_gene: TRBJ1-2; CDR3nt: TGTGCCAGCAGCGTAGCTCGGGACAGGGGAGGGTACTATGGCTACACCTTC; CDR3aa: CASSVARDRGGYYGYTF
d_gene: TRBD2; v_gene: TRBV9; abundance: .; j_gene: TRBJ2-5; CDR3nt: TGTGCCAGCAGCCCACTAGCGGGAGGGAGAGAGACCCAGTACTTC; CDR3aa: CASSPLAGGRETQYF
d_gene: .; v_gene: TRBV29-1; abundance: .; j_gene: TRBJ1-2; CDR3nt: TGCAGCGCCCGGCGCGGGACGGGCCCCTCTAGTAACTATGGCTACACCTTC; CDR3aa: CSARRGTGPSSNYGYTF
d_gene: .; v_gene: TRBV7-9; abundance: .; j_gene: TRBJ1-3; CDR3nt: TGTGCCAGCAGCCTGAGCACGTCTGGAAACACCATATATTTT; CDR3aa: CASSLSTSGNTIYF
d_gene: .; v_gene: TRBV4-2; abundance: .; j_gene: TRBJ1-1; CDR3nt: TGTGCCAGCAGCCAATCACAGGGTTCAATGAACACTGAAGCTTTCTTT; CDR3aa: CASSQSQGSMNTEAFF
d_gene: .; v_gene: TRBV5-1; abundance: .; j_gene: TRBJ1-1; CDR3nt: TGCGCCAGCAGCTTGCAAGGGACACAGAACACTGAAGCTTTCTTT; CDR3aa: CASSLQGTQNTEAFF
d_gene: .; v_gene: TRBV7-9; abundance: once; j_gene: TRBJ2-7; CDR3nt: TGTGCCAGCAGCTATGGAGGAGCCCCTTCCTACGAGCAGTACTTC; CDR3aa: CASSYGGAPSYEQYF
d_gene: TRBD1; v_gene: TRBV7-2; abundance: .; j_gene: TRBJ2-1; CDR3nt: TGTGCCAGCAGCTCCCCGTCCGGGACAGGGCGGGTCAATGAGCAGTTCTTC; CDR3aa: CASSSPSGTGRVNEQFF
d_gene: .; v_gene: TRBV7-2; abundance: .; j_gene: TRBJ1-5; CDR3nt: TGTGCCAGCAGCTTCGGTTTTCAGCCCCAGCATTTT; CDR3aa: CASSFGFQPQHF
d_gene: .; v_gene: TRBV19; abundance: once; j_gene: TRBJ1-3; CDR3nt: TGTGCCAGTGGGAGCTGGTCGCCTTTCTCTGGAAACACCATATATTTT; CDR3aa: CASGSWSPFSGNTIYF
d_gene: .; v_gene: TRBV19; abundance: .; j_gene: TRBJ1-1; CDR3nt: TGTGCCAGTAGTAGGGAAGGGGTGGCTGAAGCTTTCTTT; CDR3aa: CASSREGVAEAFF
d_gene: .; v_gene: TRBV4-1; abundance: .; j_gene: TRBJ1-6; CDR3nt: TGCGCCAGCAGCCAAGGTGGCAGCGATTCACCCCTCCACTTT; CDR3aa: CASSQGGSDSPLHF
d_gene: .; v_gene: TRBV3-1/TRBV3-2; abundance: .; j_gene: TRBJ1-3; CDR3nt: TGTGCCAGCATCCCTTCAGGTGGAAACACCATATATTTT; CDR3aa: CASIPSGGNTIYF
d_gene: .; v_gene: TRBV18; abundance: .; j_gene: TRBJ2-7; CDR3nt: TGTGCCAGCTCACCACCCCTCGCGGGGAGCTCCTACGAGCAGTACTTC; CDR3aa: CASSPPLAGSSYEQYF
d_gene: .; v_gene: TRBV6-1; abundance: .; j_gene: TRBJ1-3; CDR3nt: TGTGCCAGCAGTGAACTTGGGAGCTCTGGAAACACCATATATTTT; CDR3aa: CASSELGSSGNTIYF
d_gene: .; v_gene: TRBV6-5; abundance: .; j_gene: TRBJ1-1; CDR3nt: TGTGCCAGCAGTACAAACAGAGTGGGCGCTGAAGCTTTCTTT; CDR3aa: CASSTNRVGAEAFF
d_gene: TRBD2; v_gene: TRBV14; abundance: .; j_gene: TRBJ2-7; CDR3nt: TGTGCCAGCAGTCAAGGACTAGCTGGCGAGCAGTACTTC; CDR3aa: CASSQGLAGEQYF
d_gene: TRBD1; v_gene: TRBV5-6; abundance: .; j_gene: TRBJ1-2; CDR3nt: TGTGCCAGCAGCCAGGGACAGGCTCCTTATGGCTACACCTTC; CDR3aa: CASSQGQAPYGYTF
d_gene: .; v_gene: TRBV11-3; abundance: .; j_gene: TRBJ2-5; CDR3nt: TGTGCCAGCAGCTTAGTGGCAGGGGCGGGAGAGACCCAGTACTTC; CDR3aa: CASSLVAGAGETQYF
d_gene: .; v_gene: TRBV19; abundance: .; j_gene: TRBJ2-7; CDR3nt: TGTGCCAGTAGTATAGTGGGGACAAGTTCCTACGAGCAGTACTTC; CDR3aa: CASSIVGTSSYEQYF
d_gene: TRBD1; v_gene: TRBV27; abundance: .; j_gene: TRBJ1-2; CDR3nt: TGTGCCAGCAGTTCAGGGGGCGCGTATGGCTACACCTTC; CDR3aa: CASSSGGAYGYTF
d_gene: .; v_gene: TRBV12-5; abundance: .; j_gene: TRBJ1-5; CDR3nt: TGTGCTAGTGGGGGGGGGAGTTCAGGGAATCAGCCCCAGCATTTT; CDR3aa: CASGGGSSGNQPQHF
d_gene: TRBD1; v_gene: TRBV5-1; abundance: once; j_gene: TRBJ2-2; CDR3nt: TGCGCCAGCAGCTTGGAGACAGGGGGCACCGGGGAGCTGTTTTTT; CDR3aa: CASSLETGGTGELFF
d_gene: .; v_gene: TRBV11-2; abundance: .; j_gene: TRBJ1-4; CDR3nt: TGTGCCAGCAAACGGGGGGCAACTAATGAAAAACTGTTTTTT; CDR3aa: CASKRGATNEKLFF
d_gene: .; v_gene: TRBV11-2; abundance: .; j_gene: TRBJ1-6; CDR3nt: TGTGCCAGCAGCTGGGGCAACAGCCGAAATAATTCACCCCTCCACTTT; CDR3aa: CASSWGNSRNNSPLHF
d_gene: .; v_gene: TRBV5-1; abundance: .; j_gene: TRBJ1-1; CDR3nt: TGCGCCAGCAGCTTGGCTCCGGGACAGAACACTGAAGCTTTCTTT; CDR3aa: CASSLAPGQNTEAFF
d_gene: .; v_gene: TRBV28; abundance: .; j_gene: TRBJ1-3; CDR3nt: TGTGCCAGCACCACAACAGGCTCTGGAAACACCATATATTTT; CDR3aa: CASTTTGSGNTIYF
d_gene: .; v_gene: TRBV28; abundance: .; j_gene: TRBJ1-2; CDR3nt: TGTGCCACCCCGGGTGAGAACTATGGCTACACCTTC; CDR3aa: CATPGENYGYTF
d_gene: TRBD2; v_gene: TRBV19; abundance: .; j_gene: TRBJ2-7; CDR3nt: TGTGCCAGTAGTTTAGCGGGAGACCCTTCCTACGAGCAGTACTTC; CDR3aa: CASSLAGDPSYEQYF
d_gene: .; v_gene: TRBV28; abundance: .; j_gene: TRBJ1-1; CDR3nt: TGTGCCAGCAGTTTTTCAGGGTTTTCGGACACTGAAGCTTTCTTT; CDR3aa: CASSFSGFSDTEAFF
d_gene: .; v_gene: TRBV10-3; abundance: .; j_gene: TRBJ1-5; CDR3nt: TGTGCCATCAGTCCGGGACTCGGAGCCCAGCCCCAGCATTTT; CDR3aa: CAISPGLGAQPQHF
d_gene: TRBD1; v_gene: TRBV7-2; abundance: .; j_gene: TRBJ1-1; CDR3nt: TGTGCCAGCAGCCCCTCAACAGGGGCCCTGGGGAACACTGAAGCTTTCTTT; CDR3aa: CASSPSTGALGNTEAFF
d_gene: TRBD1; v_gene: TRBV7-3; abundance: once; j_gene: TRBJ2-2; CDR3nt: TGTGCCAGCAGCTTGGGGACAGGAGCCGGGGAGCTGTTTTTT; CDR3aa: CASSLGTGAGELFF
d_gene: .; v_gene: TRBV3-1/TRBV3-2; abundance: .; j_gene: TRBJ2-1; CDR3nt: TGTGCCAGCAGCCCGGGAATCTATGAGCAGTTCTTC; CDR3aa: CASSPGIYEQFF
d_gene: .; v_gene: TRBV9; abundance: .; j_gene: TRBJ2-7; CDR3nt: TGTGCCAGCAGCGTAGTCGCGACAGAAACCTACGAGCAGTACTTC; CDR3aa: CASSVVATETYEQYF
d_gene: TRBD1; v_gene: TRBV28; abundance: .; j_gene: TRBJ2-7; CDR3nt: TGTGCCAGCAGTTTGAGGGACAGGGTCAGCGAGCAGTACTTC; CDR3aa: CASSLRDRVSEQYF
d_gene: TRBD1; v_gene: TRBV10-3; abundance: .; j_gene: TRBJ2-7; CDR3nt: TGTGCCATCACTGGACAGGGTTCCCACGAGCAGTACTTC; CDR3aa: CAITGQGSHEQYF
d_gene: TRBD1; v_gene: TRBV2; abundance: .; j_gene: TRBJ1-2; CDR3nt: TGTGCCAGCAGTGGGGACAGTTTCTATGGCTACACCTTC; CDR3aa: CASSGDSFYGYTF
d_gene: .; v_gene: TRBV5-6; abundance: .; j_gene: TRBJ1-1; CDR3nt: TGTGCCAGCAGCTGGCAGGGTGAAGCTTTCTTT; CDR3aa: CASSWQGEAFF
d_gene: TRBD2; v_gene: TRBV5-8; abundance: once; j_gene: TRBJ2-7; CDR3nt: TGTGCCAGTAGTAGCGGGGGACGAAACGAGCAGTACTTC; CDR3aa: CASSSGGRNEQYF
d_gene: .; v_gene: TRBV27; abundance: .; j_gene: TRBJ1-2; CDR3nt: TGTGCCAGCAGTTTATATCCACAAAACTATGGCTACACCTTC; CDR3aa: CASSLYPQNYGYTF
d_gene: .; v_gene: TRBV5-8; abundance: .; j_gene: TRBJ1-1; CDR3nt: TGTGCCAGCAGCTTCGTCGCTGAGGGATTTTACACTGAAGCTTTCTTT; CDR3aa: CASSFVAEGFYTEAFF
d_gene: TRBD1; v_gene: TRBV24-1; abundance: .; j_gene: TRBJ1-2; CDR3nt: TGTGCCACCAGTGACCCCGGACAGGGCTATGGCTACACCTTC; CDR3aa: CATSDPGQGYGYTF
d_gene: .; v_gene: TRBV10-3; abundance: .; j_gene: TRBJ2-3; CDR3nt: TGTGCCATCAGTGAGCCGCTAGTCCCAGATACGCAGTATTTT; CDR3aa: CAISEPLVPDTQYF